Detailed here is one TCR beta chain. These data belong to a study of blood T cells in healthy people across ages. This CDR3 has 14 residues. The germline V gene has CDR1 LNHDA and CDR2 SQIVND (reference sequence). Next came a second PCR, run for about 7 to 11 cycles, which used a sample-barcoded 5' primer along with a J-beta primer mix. From the 5' RACE reads, TCRdb called clonotypes with MiXCR, one entry per CDR3 protein. Among 780,000 or so distinct CDR3 sequences, about 48% were seen once, and the ten largest hold roughly 40%. The sample comprised blood. This receptor was taken from a man aged 80 or over in good health. The gene calls are TRBV19 and TRBJ2-7; D is possibly TRBD2 (5 bases). The closer fit of TRBJ2-4 to the DNA end suggests the J call may be wrong. In nucleotides, the CDR3 is TGTGCCAGGGTCACCGGGAAGCGGAGAAACATTCAGTACTTC. Its protein is CARVTGKRRNIQYF.